The rows below give T cell receptor beta chains drawn from one sample of a study of blood T cells in healthy people across ages. One entry per CDR3 protein, called by TCRdb with MiXCR from the 5' RACE reads. The data contain roughly 1 million distinct CDR3 sequences, approximately 25% of them singletons. The data also belong to a second study, concerning T cells of mothers and their children.

Sequencing was performed on blood. The source is a girl aged 2 to 10 in good health. CDR3s include the opening cysteine and the closing phenylalanine or tryptophan. The order of the fields is CDR3 length, V gene, J gene, CDR3 protein.

len: 14
v_gene: TRBV28
j_gene: TRBJ2-5
CDR3aa: CASSFLLGRQTQYF

len: 16
v_gene: TRBV7-8
j_gene: TRBJ2-7
CDR3aa: CASSLVPQAIAYEQYF

len: 11
v_gene: TRBV12-3/TRBV12-4
j_gene: TRBJ2-1
CDR3aa: CASGPPNPQFF

len: 13
v_gene: TRBV3-1
j_gene: TRBJ2-7
CDR3aa: CASSHTGTYEQYF

len: 14
v_gene: TRBV28
j_gene: TRBJ2-7
CDR3aa: CASRMVRAGVSQYF

len: 15
v_gene: TRBV29-1
j_gene: TRBJ2-5
CDR3aa: CSVETRGRNRETQYF

len: 13
v_gene: TRBV20-1
j_gene: TRBJ2-5
CDR3aa: CSAREAGQETQYF

len: 13
v_gene: TRBV12-3/TRBV12-4
j_gene: TRBJ2-5
CDR3aa: CASTSGTVYGQYF

len: 14
v_gene: TRBV2
j_gene: TRBJ2-7
CDR3aa: CASSQGAPSDEQYF

len: 21
v_gene: TRBV7-3
j_gene: TRBJ1-5
CDR3aa: CASSLDMRTGTLSYSNRPQHF

len: 12
v_gene: TRBV29-1
j_gene: TRBJ1-2
CDR3aa: CSAGTFAGGYTF

len: 16
v_gene: TRBV29-1
j_gene: TRBJ2-7
CDR3aa: CSVATGQGALTYEQYF

len: 13
v_gene: TRBV5-5
j_gene: TRBJ2-2
CDR3aa: CASNDLLGGELLF

len: 14
v_gene: TRBV6-5
j_gene: TRBJ2-4
CDR3aa: CASSFQGAKNIQYF

len: 14
v_gene: TRBV5-1
j_gene: .
CDR3aa: CASRKTGGPYEQYF

len: 15
v_gene: TRBV29-1
j_gene: TRBJ2-5
CDR3aa: CSVVHPALSVETQYF

len: 16
v_gene: TRBV5-1
j_gene: TRBJ1-1
CDR3aa: CASSLGGARGGTEAFF

len: 16
v_gene: TRBV20-1
j_gene: TRBJ2-2
CDR3aa: CSARETSGIRSGELFF

len: 14
v_gene: TRBV7-2
j_gene: TRBJ2-5
CDR3aa: CASSLDSPRETQYF

len: 14
v_gene: TRBV7-9
j_gene: TRBJ2-5
CDR3aa: CASSPTGWEETQYF

len: 14
v_gene: TRBV12-3/TRBV12-4
j_gene: TRBJ2-1
CDR3aa: CASSISGLADEQFF

len: 12
v_gene: TRBV29-1
j_gene: TRBJ2-5
CDR3aa: CSVRTVQETQYF

len: 14
v_gene: TRBV6-6
j_gene: TRBJ1-4
CDR3aa: CASSSEGSEEKLFF

len: 13
v_gene: TRBV20-1
j_gene: TRBJ1-1
CDR3aa: CSASLGGVTEAFF

len: 14
v_gene: TRBV9
j_gene: TRBJ2-3
CDR3aa: CASRSAGNTDTQYF

len: 15
v_gene: TRBV10-2
j_gene: TRBJ2-7
CDR3aa: CASSEVGAKYSEQYF

len: 17
v_gene: TRBV3-1
j_gene: TRBJ1-3
CDR3aa: CASSQDWVGRSGNTIYF

len: 15
v_gene: TRBV21-1
j_gene: TRBJ1-4
CDR3aa: CASSKDGTQNEKLFF

len: 15
v_gene: TRBV7-3
j_gene: TRBJ2-3
CDR3aa: CASSPTFGDTDTQYF

len: 16
v_gene: TRBV9
j_gene: TRBJ2-1
CDR3aa: CASSPRTSGTYNEQFF

len: 13
v_gene: TRBV7-9
j_gene: TRBJ1-2
CDR3aa: CASSPRFEEGYTF

len: 15
v_gene: TRBV28
j_gene: TRBJ2-7
CDR3aa: CASSRTGGFSYEQYF

len: 13
v_gene: TRBV29-1
j_gene: .
CDR3aa: CSVDRADVNEQFF

len: 16
v_gene: TRBV20-1
j_gene: TRBJ2-1
CDR3aa: CSARDQNGVSRNEQFF

len: 16
v_gene: TRBV5-6
j_gene: TRBJ2-5
CDR3aa: CASSLAGRTFQETQYF

len: 20
v_gene: TRBV2
j_gene: TRBJ2-1
CDR3aa: CASSVIGSGGRFSSYNEQFF

len: 15
v_gene: TRBV7-9
j_gene: TRBJ1-2
CDR3aa: CASSLGVQGKDGYTF

len: 15
v_gene: TRBV7-9
j_gene: TRBJ2-5
CDR3aa: CASSPVDKAWETQYF

len: 14
v_gene: TRBV7-9
j_gene: TRBJ2-5
CDR3aa: CASRTLEKQETQYF

len: 16
v_gene: TRBV20-1
j_gene: TRBJ2-7
CDR3aa: CSAWDKAGGSSYEQYF

len: 12
v_gene: TRBV20-1
j_gene: TRBJ1-6
CDR3aa: CSATRTNSPLHF

len: 14
v_gene: TRBV6-5
j_gene: TRBJ2-3
CDR3aa: CASSYGRGDFSQYF

len: 14
v_gene: TRBV7-9
j_gene: TRBJ1-3
CDR3aa: CASSGTSEGNTIYF

len: 16
v_gene: TRBV4-1
j_gene: TRBJ1-2
CDR3aa: CASSRPGGQANYGYTF

len: 14
v_gene: TRBV6-4
j_gene: .
CDR3aa: CASSESSLRTLQFF

len: 16
v_gene: TRBV6-6
j_gene: TRBJ2-1
CDR3aa: CASSFGGGRLSNEQFF

len: 13
v_gene: TRBV28
j_gene: TRBJ2-4
CDR3aa: CASSGQAIDIQYF

len: 15
v_gene: TRBV29-1
j_gene: TRBJ1-1
CDR3aa: CSVEDSVWGPTEAFF

len: 13
v_gene: TRBV29-1
j_gene: .
CDR3aa: CSVGTGASYEQYF

len: 15
v_gene: TRBV7-3
j_gene: TRBJ2-3
CDR3aa: CASSPTAGGTDTQYF

len: 15
v_gene: TRBV24-1
j_gene: TRBJ2-1
CDR3aa: CATSVGQGAANERFF

len: 14
v_gene: TRBV7-9
j_gene: TRBJ2-1
CDR3aa: CASSTGRSAVEQFF

len: 17
v_gene: TRBV11-2
j_gene: TRBJ2-2
CDR3aa: CASSLLGAGLVSGELFF

len: 14
v_gene: TRBV3-1
j_gene: TRBJ1-1
CDR3aa: CASSQAGGRTEAFF

len: 16
v_gene: TRBV28
j_gene: TRBJ2-5
CDR3aa: CASSLFRRTFQETQYF

len: 16
v_gene: TRBV19
j_gene: TRBJ2-5
CDR3aa: CASSIGGFGTPTTQYF

len: 14
v_gene: TRBV4-2
j_gene: .
CDR3aa: CASNEAGGPDEQFF